These 32 T cell receptor beta chains were all obtained from the same sample, sequenced in a study of vaccination effects on CD4 cells after COVID-19. No antigens are known for them. The data were produced by immunoSEQ multiplex PCR, yet TCRdb's version contains in-frame clones alone and is incomplete. The table lists just under 60,000 clones, 75% to 85% of them singletons. The ViraFEST assay expanded antigen-specific CD4+ T cells with viral peptide pools before sequencing. Isolation of CD4+ T cells took place after about nine days of culture. Vaccination of participants consisted of two doses of either the BNT162b2 or mRNA-1273 vaccine. Source: CD4+ T cells from PBMCs cultured with HCoV-OC43 spike peptides, taken after COVID-19 vaccination. The subset is: HCoV-OC43 spike overlapping peptide pool stimulation. The receptors here all came from a human donor who received a COVID-19 vaccine.

The chain is built from TRBV12-3 or TRBV12-4 and TRBJ1-1; D remains unclear. Trimming cost V 5 bases and J 12 bases, with 19 bases left between them. The CDR3 runs 13 residues. The DNA for the CDR3 is TGTGCCAGCAGTATTACGGGAGCTTCCGTGCCTTTCTTT. It codes for CASSITGASVPFF.

V and J are TRBV9 and TRBJ1-6; 9 bases are shared with TRBD1. Germline V gives CDR1 SGDLS, CDR2 YYNGEE. This CDR3 has 14 amino acids. The J segment lost 7 bases and the V segment lost 7 bases, leaving 6 bases of the junction unmatched. CDR3 sequence (DNA): TGTGCCAGCGGACAGGGGTGGGAGAATTCACCCCTCCACTTT. Translation: CASGQGWENSPLHF. Full variable domain (missing parts from reference TRBV9 and TRBJ1-6): DSGVTQTPKHLITATGQRVTLRCSPRSGDLSVYWYQQSLDQGLQFLIQYYNGEERAKGNILERFSAQQFPDLHSELNLSSLELGDSALYFCASGQGWENSPLHFGNGTRLTVT.

The rearrangement links TRBV5-1 to TRBJ2-1; D possibly corresponds to TRBD1 (6 bases). The CDR3 contains 17 residues. Trimming shortened V by 2 bases and J by 0 bases, and 15 bases separated the two germline ends. The V gene's germline CDR1 is SGHRS and CDR2 YFSETQ. The DNA of the CDR3 is TGCGCCAGCAGCTTAACCACAGGGTCCCTCTCCTACAATGAGCAGTTCTTC. Protein sequence: CASSLTTGSLSYNEQFF.

The rearrangement uses TRBV30 and TRBJ2-5; a weak D match, TRBD2 (5 bases). V lost 2 bases, J lost 5 bases, and 12 bases lay in between. This CDR3 region has 13 residues. The germline gives CDR1 GTSNPN, CDR2 SVGIG (reference sequence). CDR3 region: CAWSLGWEETQYF. CDR3 sequence (DNA): TGTGCCTGGAGTCTTGGATGGGAGGAGACCCAGTACTTC. Using reference TRBV30 and TRBJ2-5 for the parts outside the CDR3, the full variable domain is SQTIHQWPATLVQPVGSPLSLECTVEGTSNPNLYWYRQAAGRGLQLLFYSVGIGQISSEVPQNLSASRPQDRQFILSSKKLLLSDSGFYLCAWSLGWEETQYFGPGTRLLVL.

This clone has only a few counts. The chain is built from TRBV5-6 and TRBJ1-3; D gene ambiguous. Deletions cut 2 bases from V and 0 bases from J, with 3 bases between. The CDR3 is 13 amino acids. CDR1 and CDR2 from the germline V gene are SGHDT and YYEEEE. The CDR3 sequence: CASSFVSGNTIYF. DNA of the CDR3: TGTGCCAGCAGCTTCGTCTCTGGAAACACCATATATTTT.

V gene TRBV6-5 combines with J gene TRBJ2-7; 8 positions agree with TRBD1. Unmatched junction bases numbered 9, after V lost 8 bases and J lost 3 bases. The CDR3 sequence is 14 residues long. The germline CDR1 and CDR2 sequences are MNHEY and SVGAGI. CDR3 bases: TGTGCCAGCTCCCATCCAGGGGGCCTCTACGAGCAGTACGTC. It is translated as CASSHPGGLYEQYV.

This chain joins TRBV24-1 and TRBJ2-2; D may be TRBD2 (6 bases). Deletions cut 4 bases from V and 2 bases from J, with 25 bases between. The germline CDR1 and CDR2 sequences are KGHDR and SFDVKD. The CDR3 is 20 amino acids. CDR3 nucleotides: TGTGCCACCAGTGAAGTCCGCGGGGATCCACTGGCGCAAAACACCGGGGAGCTGTTTTTT. Encoded protein: CATSEVRGDPLAQNTGELFF.

This clone appeared a few times. The V call is TRBV19, the J call TRBJ1-1; 7 positions match TRBD1. Per germline, CDR1 LNHDA and CDR2 SQIVND (reference sequence). This CDR3 comprises 14 residues. V was clipped by 9 bases and J by 7 bases; unmatched bases: 14. CDR3 bases: TGTGCCAGCAGACGAGGACAGGAAAGGGGTGAAGCTTTCTTT. This codes for CASRRGQERGEAFF.

This chain uses TRBV9 with TRBJ2-3; 11 bases align to TRBD2. This CDR3 has 19 residues. Per germline, CDR1 SGDLS and CDR2 YYNGEE. Trimming removed 3 bases from V and 2 bases from J; junction bases left unmatched: 14. The CDR3 loop reads CASSAQVWASGGITDTQYF. The CDR3 DNA sequence: TGTGCCAGCAGCGCCCAAGTTTGGGCTAGCGGGGGGATCACAGATACGCAGTATTTT. Looking up the rest from reference TRBV9 and TRBJ2-3 gives the full variable domain: DSGVTQTPKHLITATGQRVTLRCSPRSGDLSVYWYQQSLDQGLQFLIQYYNGEERAKGNILERFSAQQFPDLHSELNLSSLELGDSALYFCASSAQVWASGGITDTQYFGPGTRLTVL.

This chain links TRBV19 with TRBJ2-5; 7 nucleotides align to TRBD1. V lost 6 bases to trimming and J lost 2 bases; unmatched junction nucleotides: 12. Germline CDR1 reads LNHDA; CDR2 reads SQIVND (reference sequence). The CDR3 sequence is 16 residues long. The chain's CDR3 is CASSPEMDRYQETQYF. CDR3 nucleotides: TGTGCCAGTAGCCCGGAGATGGACAGGTATCAAGAGACCCAGTACTTC.

The gene calls are TRBV6-5 and TRBJ2-3, with D perhaps TRBD2 (5 bases). This CDR3 region has 14 residues. V shed 2 bases and J shed 4 bases, with 10 bases lying between them. Germline V gene data show CDR1 as MNHEY and CDR2 as SVGAGI. The CDR3 DNA follows: TGTGCCAGCAGTTACAGGGAGAGCGCAGATACGCAGTATTTT. Translated, it gives CASSYRESADTQYF.

To note about this clone: Distinct nucleotide sequences in the sample also encode this CDR3. This rearrangement joins TRBV5-1 to TRBJ2-5; 8 bases align to TRBD2. The CDR3 consists of 16 residues. The germline CDR1 and CDR2 sequences are SGHRS and YFSETQ. After removal of 0 bases from V and 2 bases from J, the junction contained 6 bases not matched to a gene. The CDR3 sequence: CASSLGTGGAQETQYF. CDR3 nucleotides: TGCGCCAGCAGCTTGGGGACGGGGGGGGCACAAGAGACCCAGTACTTC.

CDR3 in amino acids: CASSFPGANTGELFF. CDR3 bases: TGTGCCAGCAGTTTTCCGGGAGCGAACACCGGGGAGCTGTTTTTT. The gene calls are TRBV28 and TRBJ2-2; TRBD2 might be the D (6 bases). The CDR3 sequence is 15 residues long. Germline CDR1 reads MDHEN; CDR2 reads SYDVKM. V was clipped by 3 bases and J by 0 bases, with 8 bases between them.

The chain combines TRBV6-2 or TRBV6-3 with TRBJ2-3; the D is unclear. The V end was cut by 4 bases, the J end by 0 bases, with 5 bases between. The CDR3 contains 13 residues. Germline loops: CDR1 MNHEY, CDR2 SVGEGT. The CDR3 region has the DNA TGTGCCAGCAGTTTAGACAGCACAGATACGCAGTATTTT. This sequence encodes CASSLDSTDTQYF.

The chain combines TRBV7-3 with TRBJ2-1, with D possibly matching TRBD2 (5 bases). CDR3 length equals 14 residues. Between the trimmed V and J ends, which lost 5 bases and 6 bases, there was a span of 14 bases. Germline V gene sequence: CDR1 SGHTA, CDR2 FQGTGA. CDR3 protein: CASSLFAGRNEQFF. Written as DNA, the CDR3 is TGTGCCAGCAGCCTATTCGCGGGCCGCAATGAGCAGTTCTTC.

This rearrangement joins TRBV6-5 to TRBJ1-6; 11 bases align to TRBD1. The ends lost 6 bases at V and 9 bases at J; junction bases unmatched: 4. Germline V CDR1 and CDR2: MNHEY, SVGAGI. The CDR3 runs 14 residues. In nucleotides, the CDR3 is TGTGCCAGCAGCCCGGACAGGGGGCCTTCACCCCTCCACTTT. It codes for CASSPDRGPSPLHF.

The chain combines TRBV5-1 with TRBJ2-7, with D perhaps TRBD1 (5 bases). The V end was cut by 0 bases, the J end by 0 bases, with 7 bases between. Germline V gives CDR1 SGHRS, CDR2 YFSETQ. The CDR3 sequence is 14 residues long. CDR3: CASSLGGGSYEQYV. The CDR3 DNA is TGCGCCAGCAGCTTGGGGGGCGGCTCCTACGAGCAGTACGTC.

This rearrangement joins TRBV5-8 to TRBJ2-5; a possible D gene is TRBD1 (6 bases). Germline V gives CDR1 SGHTS, CDR2 YDEGEE. The CDR3 consists of 13 residues. V shed 1 base and J shed 5 bases, with 9 bases lying between them. The DNA for the CDR3 is TGTGCCAGCAGCTTGATCAGGGGTGAGACCCAGTACTTC. Translated: CASSLIRGETQYF.

This clone showed up just a few times. The V call is TRBV7-2, the J call TRBJ2-1, with D uncertain. There are 15 residues in the CDR3. Germline V gives CDR1 SGHTA, CDR2 FQGNSA. With 3 bases removed from V and 0 bases from J, the gap between germline ends came to 9 bases. The CDR3 DNA reads as TGTGCCAGCAGCTTTGCGGCGAGCTCCTACAATGAGCAGTTCTTC. As protein: CASSFAASSYNEQFF. Supplemented by reference TRBV7-2 and TRBJ2-1, the full variable domain reads GAGVSQSPSNKVTEKGKDVELRCDPISGHTALYWYRQSLGQGLEFLIYFQGNSAPDKSGLPSDRFSAERTGGSVSTLTIQRTQQEDSAVYLCASSFAASSYNEQFFGPGTRLTVL.

This clone has a handful of counts. The V gene is TRBV7-8, the J gene TRBJ1-1, with D possibly being TRBD1 (5 bases). From germline, CDR1 is SGHVS and CDR2 FQNEAQ. The CDR3 has 16 residues. With 1 base removed from V and 4 bases from J, the gap between germline ends came to 16 bases. The CDR3 nucleotides are TGTGCCAGCAGCTTAGAAGCCAGGGTGGTGTCCACTGAAGCTTTCTTT. Translated, it gives CASSLEARVVSTEAFF. The variable domain in full, with the rest retrieved from reference TRBV7-8 and TRBJ1-1, is GAGVSQSPRYKVAKRGQDVALRCDPISGHVSLFWYQQALGQGPEFLTYFQNEAQLDKSGLPSDRFFAERPEGSVSTLKIQRTQQEDSAVYLCASSLEARVVSTEAFFGQGTRLTVV.

The chain couples TRBV7-9 to TRBJ1-3; maybe TRBD1 (6 bases). Trimming shortened V by 3 bases and J by 7 bases, and 10 bases separated the two germline ends. CDR3 length: 13 residues. CDR1 is SEHNR and CDR2 is FQNEAQ in the germline V gene (reference sequence). CDR3 nucleotides: TGTGCCAGCAGCTTCCTGGGGGCGAACACCATATATTTT. It yields the protein CASSFLGANTIYF.

This chain joins TRBV6-5 and TRBJ1-3; D is uncertain. The V end was cut by 6 bases, the J end by 0 bases, with 12 bases between. This CDR3 is built from 15 residues. Germline CDR1 MNHEY, CDR2 SVGAGI. Written as DNA, the CDR3 is TGTGCCAGCAGCGCGACTCCGAACTCTGGAAACACCATATATTTT. Encoded protein: CASSATPNSGNTIYF.

The chain has TRBV10-2 and TRBJ2-7; D may match TRBD1 or TRBD2 (5 bases each). CDR3 length equals 15 residues. Trimming shortened V by 8 bases and J by 0 bases, and 17 bases separated the two germline ends. Germline-derived CDR1 and CDR2 are WSHSY and SAAADI. The DNA for the CDR3 is TGCGCCAGCGCCCTGGGGACGGGGAGCTCCTACGAGCAGTACGTC. This encodes CASALGTGSSYEQYV.

V usage is TRBV19 and J usage is TRBJ2-3; TRBD2 matches 8 bases. The CDR3 consists of 15 residues. The germline gives CDR1 LNHDA, CDR2 SQIVND (reference sequence). The V gene end was trimmed by 3 bases and the J gene end by 3 bases; junction bases not matched to a gene: 5. DNA for the CDR3: TGTGCCAGTAGTATGCCGGGACTAGGGACAGATACGCAGTATTTT. Translating it yields CASSMPGLGTDTQYF.

The rearrangement uses TRBV6-5 and TRBJ2-5, with 10 bases matching TRBD1. The CDR3 is made up of 15 amino acids. Germline V lookup: CDR1 MNHEY, CDR2 SVGAGI. The trim removed 5 bases at V and 2 bases at J, leaving 5 bases unmatched. The CDR3 sequence: CASSTLGQGQETQYF. The CDR3 DNA is TGTGCCAGCAGTACCCTGGGACAGGGGCAAGAGACCCAGTACTTC.

The V gene is TRBV30, the J gene TRBJ1-3; D possibly corresponds to TRBD1 (5 bases). In germline, CDR1 is GTSNPN, CDR2 SVGIG (reference sequence). V lost 2 bases to trimming and J lost 3 bases, with 8 bases between them. The CDR3 totals 13 residues. Written as DNA, the CDR3 is TGTGCCTGGAGTTCAGGGCTTGGAAACACCATATATTTT. As protein: CAWSSGLGNTIYF.

The genes are TRBV3-1 (or the pseudogene TRBV3-2) and TRBJ1-2; the D is unclear. Trimming pared 1 base from V and 2 bases from J, leaving 8 bases between. Germline V gene data show CDR1 as LGHDT and CDR2 as YNNKEL (reference sequence). This CDR3 contains 14 residues. Here the CDR3 reads CASSQGPFNYGYTF. CDR3 coding DNA: TGTGCCAGCAGCCAAGGCCCGTTCAACTATGGCTACACCTTC.

This sequence joins TRBV7-2 and TRBJ2-1; TRBD1 matches at 12 bases. CDR1 is SGHTA and CDR2 is FQGNSA in the germline V gene. The CDR3 spans 18 residues. J was trimmed by 0 bases and V by 3 bases; bases with no gene match: 6. The DNA for the CDR3 is TGTGCCAGCAGCTTCGGCGGGACAGGGGGCAGCTCCTACAATGAGCAGTTCTTC. Translating it yields CASSFGGTGGSSYNEQFF.

This clone was found once. The chain links TRBV3-1 (or the pseudogene TRBV3-2) to TRBJ2-1; 9 bases fit TRBD1. The CDR3 covers 14 residues. Germline values: CDR1 LGHDT, CDR2 YNNKEL (reference sequence). V gave up 3 bases and J gave up 8 bases; unmatched junction bases: 5. DNA for the CDR3: TGTGCCAGCAGCCAGACCGGGACAGGGCATGAGCAGTTCTTC. This sequence encodes CASSQTGTGHEQFF.

This clone was detected only once. This chain joins TRBV11-2 and TRBJ2-7; 8 bases match TRBD1. The CDR3 is made up of 15 amino acids. Germline loops: CDR1 SGHAT, CDR2 FQNNGV. V lost 3 bases to trimming and J lost 5 bases; unmatched junction nucleotides: 9. The CDR3 nucleotides are TGTGCCAGCAGCTTCGCCAGGGGGCTTCTCCACGAGCAGTACGTC. Translated, it gives CASSFARGLLHEQYV.

The rearrangement joins TRBV19 to TRBJ1-6; possibly TRBD1 for D (6 bases). The ends were cut back, 7 bases at V and 2 bases at J, with 15 bases in the middle. Germline CDR1 LNHDA, CDR2 SQIVND (reference sequence). This CDR3 contains 16 residues. CDR3 region: CASTPGGGAYNSPLHF. As DNA, the CDR3 is TGTGCCAGTACCCCCGGGGGGGGCGCCTATAATTCACCCCTCCACTTT.

CDR3 coding DNA: TGTGCCAGTAGTATGGCCAGGGTACCTGCAACTAATGAAAAACTGTTTTTT. This codes for CASSMARVPATNEKLFF. The chain employs TRBV19 and TRBJ1-4; tentative D call: TRBD1 (5 bases). The CDR3 is 17 residues long. V lost 3 bases, J lost 0 bases, and 14 bases lay in between. Per the germline V gene, CDR1 is LNHDA and CDR2 is SQIVND (reference sequence). The variable domain in full, completed from reference TRBV19 and TRBJ1-4, reads DGGITQSPKYLFRKEGQNVTLSCEQNLNHDAMYWYRQDPGQGLRLIYYSQIVNDFQKGDIAEGYSVSREKKESFPLTVTSAQKNPTAFYLCASSMARVPATNEKLFFGSGTQLSVL.